The 14 T cell receptor beta chains given below trace back to one sample, sequenced in a study of cytomegalovirus exposure and HLA in healthy donors. Vbeta (60) and Jbeta (13) primers were used in the PCR. Using immunoSEQ multiplex PCR, the repertoire was profiled, and TCRdb retains in-frame clones only, with some absent. The repertoire holds over 70,000 clones, with 77% as singletons. The sample comprised PBMCs. The receptors were sampled from a man over 45 in good health and CMV-seropositive.

The chain's CDR3 is CASSMGRQGGYTF. The CDR3 nucleotides read TGTGCCAGTAGTATGGGCAGACAGGGCGGTTACACCTTC. V usage is TRBV19 and J usage is TRBJ1-2; 7 bases are a match to TRBD1. The germline V gene encodes CDR1 LNHDA and CDR2 SQIVND (reference sequence). Trimming took 3 bases from V and 11 from J; bases not matched to a gene: 9. This CDR3 has 13 amino acids.

The chain recombines TRBV5-1 with TRBJ2-5, with 8 bases fitting TRBD1. Losses at the gene ends were 4 bases for V and 2 bases for J; bases not matched to a gene: 1. This CDR3 contains 13 residues. Germline CDR1 and CDR2: SGHRS and YFSETQ. Written as DNA, the CDR3 is TGCGCCAGCAGCGGGACAGGACAAGAGACCCAGTACTTC. Translated, it gives CASSGTGQETQYF.

This clone was observed a few times. The chain uses TRBV15 and TRBJ2-5, with 8 bases aligning to TRBD2. The CDR3 loop spans 15 amino acids. Germline lookup yields CDR1 LNHNV and CDR2 YYDKDF (reference sequence). V shed 1 base, J shed 5 bases, and the junction held 6 bases outside the gene matches. The CDR3 sequence is CATSRAGGGGETQYF. The CDR3 coding sequence is TGTGCCACCAGCAGAGCCGGGGGCGGGGGGGAGACCCAGTACTTC.

This chain joins TRBV29-1 and TRBJ1-4; the D gene is possibly TRBD1 (6 bases). CDR1 and CDR2 from the germline V gene are SQVTM and ANQGSEA. The CDR3 consists of 13 residues. Trimming stripped 4 bases from V and 8 bases from J, with 14 bases between. The CDR3 reads CSVGTVKGEKLFF. The CDR3 DNA reads as TGCAGCGTTGGGACAGTGAAAGGGGAAAAACTGTTTTTT.

J is TRBJ2-1 and V is TRBV5-1; tentatively, D is TRBD1 (5 bases). The CDR3 is 14 residues long. CDR1 is SGHRS, CDR2 YFSETQ, per germline. V was cut by 1 base and J by 6 bases, with 11 bases left in between. In nucleotides, the CDR3 is TGCGCCAGCAGCTTGTCTTCAGGGATCAATGAGCAGTTCTTC. Residues: CASSLSSGINEQFF.

This chain connects TRBV2 to TRBJ2-1; 9 bases fit TRBD2. This CDR3 has 15 amino acids. Trimming cost V 6 bases and J 6 bases; bases outside gene matches: 9. Looked up from germline, CDR1 is SNHLY and CDR2 is FYNNEI. Written as DNA, the CDR3 is TGTGCCAGCAGCCCCACTAGCGGGTCAATCAATGAGCAGTTCTTC. This codes for CASSPTSGSINEQFF.

The genes are TRBV11-3 and TRBJ2-3, with 8 bases lining up with TRBD1. The V segment lost 5 bases and the J segment 3 bases; nucleotides outside the gene matches: 19. The CDR3 runs 19 residues. Germline V CDR1 and CDR2: SGHNT, YENEEA. CDR3 region: CASSQPLRQGAAPTDTQYF. CDR3 coding DNA: TGTGCCAGCAGCCAACCCCTCCGGCAGGGGGCTGCCCCAACAGATACGCAGTATTTT.

The chain employs TRBV18 and TRBJ2-5, with D hard to call. Germline V gives CDR1 KGHSH, CDR2 LQKENI. This CDR3 spans 13 amino acids. V lost 3 bases, J lost 0 bases, and 5 bases lay in between. The CDR3 is CASSPQNQETQYF. The CDR3 nucleotides read TGTGCCAGCTCACCCCAGAACCAAGAGACCCAGTACTTC.

This clone was observed a handful of times. The rearrangement joins TRBV30 to TRBJ2-7; 10 positions agree with TRBD2. The CDR3 runs 13 residues. Germline CDR1 and CDR2: GTSNPN and SVGIG (reference sequence). Trimming at V came to 4 bases and at J to 3 bases, leaving 3 bases not matched to a gene. This CDR3 reads CAWNRLAGYEQYF. Written as DNA, the CDR3 is TGTGCCTGGAACAGACTAGCGGGCTACGAGCAGTACTTC.

This rearrangement joins TRBV7-2 to TRBJ1-4; possibly TRBD1 for D (5 bases). The V end lost 5 bases, the J end lost 4 bases, and 11 bases lay between the germline ends. In germline, CDR1 is SGHTA, CDR2 FQGNSA. The CDR3 sequence is 14 residues long. CDR3: CASSQTAFNEKLFF. DNA for the CDR3: TGTGCCAGCAGCCAGACAGCCTTTAATGAAAAACTGTTTTTT. Using reference TRBV7-2 and TRBJ1-4 for the parts outside the CDR3, the full variable domain is GAGVSQSPSNKVTEKGKDVELRCDPISGHTALYWYRQSLGQGLEFLIYFQGNSAPDKSGLPSDRFSAERTGGSVSTLTIQRTQQEDSAVYLCASSQTAFNEKLFFGSGTQLSVL.

On this clone: One end of the junction does not line up with germline, which may come from a read error. The chain carries TRBV5-8 and TRBJ2-5, with 10 positions matching TRBD2. Per germline, CDR1 SGHTS and CDR2 YDEGEE. CDR3 length: 14 residues. The CDR3 coding sequence is TGTGCCAGCAGCTTGGAGGCGAGCGGGAGGGTCAGTGACTTC. Protein: CASSLEASGRVSDF.

This clone appeared a few times. The chain has TRBV5-1 and TRBJ2-3; D is unresolved. In germline, CDR1 is SGHRS, CDR2 YFSETQ. The CDR3 sequence is 15 residues long. Trimming left V 0 bases short and J 1 base short, with 9 bases between. This CDR3 is CASSLGVSGTDTQYF. The CDR3 DNA sequence: TGCGCCAGCAGCTTGGGAGTTTCCGGCACAGATACGCAGTATTTT.

The V and J genes are TRBV5-6 and TRBJ2-5; 9 bases align to TRBD1. The CDR3 length is 15 residues. V lost 4 bases to trimming and J lost 5 bases; unmatched junction nucleotides: 9. Germline CDR1 is SGHDT and CDR2 is YYEEEE. Here the CDR3 reads CASSLGQGLGETQYF. CDR3 in DNA: TGTGCCAGCAGCCTAGGACAGGGGCTAGGGGAGACCCAGTACTTC.

This rearrangement joins TRBV7-6 to TRBJ2-5; D is unclear. CDR3 length equals 14 residues. The germline V and J ends were trimmed by 2 bases and 4 bases, with 11 bases remaining between them. The germline V gene has CDR1 SGHVS and CDR2 FNYEAQ. The CDR3 DNA sequence: TGTGCCAGCAGCTTATACTCGCCCGGAGAGACCCAGTACTTC. Translation: CASSLYSPGETQYF.